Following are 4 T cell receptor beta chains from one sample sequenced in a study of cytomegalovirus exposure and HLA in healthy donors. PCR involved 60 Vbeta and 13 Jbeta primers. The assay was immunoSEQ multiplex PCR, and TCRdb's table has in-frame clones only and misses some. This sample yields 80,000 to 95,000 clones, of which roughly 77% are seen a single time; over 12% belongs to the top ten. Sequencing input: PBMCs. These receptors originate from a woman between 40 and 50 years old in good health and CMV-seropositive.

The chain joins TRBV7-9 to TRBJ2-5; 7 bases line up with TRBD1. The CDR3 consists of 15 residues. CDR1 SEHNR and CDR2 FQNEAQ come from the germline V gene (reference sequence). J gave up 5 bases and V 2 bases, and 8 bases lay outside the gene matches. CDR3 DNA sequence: TGTGCCAGCAGCTTAAAAGGGGGCTTGGTGGAGACCCAGTACTTC. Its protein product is CASSLKGGLVETQYF. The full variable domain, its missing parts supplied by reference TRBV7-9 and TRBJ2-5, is DTGVSQNPRHKITKRGQNVTFRCDPISEHNRLYWYRQTLGQGPEFLTYFQNEAQLEKSRLLSDRFSAERPKGSFSTLEIQRTEQGDSAMYLCASSLKGGLVETQYFGPGTRLLVL.

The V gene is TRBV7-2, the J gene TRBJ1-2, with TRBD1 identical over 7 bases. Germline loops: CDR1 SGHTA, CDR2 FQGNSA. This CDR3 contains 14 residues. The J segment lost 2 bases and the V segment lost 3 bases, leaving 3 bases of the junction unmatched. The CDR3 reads CASSLGQINYGYTF. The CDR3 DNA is TGTGCCAGCAGCTTGGGACAGATCAACTATGGCTACACCTTC.

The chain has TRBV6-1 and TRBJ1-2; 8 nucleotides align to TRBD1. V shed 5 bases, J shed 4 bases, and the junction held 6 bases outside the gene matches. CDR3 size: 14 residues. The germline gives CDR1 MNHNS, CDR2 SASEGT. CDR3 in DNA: TGTGCCAGCAGTCCGGGACAGGAGCCCTATGGCTACACCTTC. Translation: CASSPGQEPYGYTF.

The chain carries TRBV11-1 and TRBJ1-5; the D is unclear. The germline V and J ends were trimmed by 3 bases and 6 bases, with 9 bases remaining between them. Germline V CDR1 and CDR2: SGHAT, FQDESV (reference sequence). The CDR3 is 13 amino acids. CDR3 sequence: CASSFALGQPQHF. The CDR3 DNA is TGTGCCAGCAGCTTCGCACTCGGTCAGCCCCAGCATTTT.